This T cell receptor (beta chain) was obtained from a study of cytomegalovirus exposure and HLA in healthy donors. In the study overall: An early release of data contained about 85 million unique TCRs, which came from HLA-typed donors. Study-wide results and caveats: The study labeled 150 to 200 TCR beta chains cytomegalovirus-associated. In a later analysis, specific HLA alleles were associated with 15,000 to 20,000 TCR beta sequences at a 0.05 false discovery rate. Most CMV-associated TCR beta chains were later found to appear HLA-restricted.

With regard to this clone: The antigen is not known.

PCR amplification relied on 60 Vbeta primers (plus 13 Jbeta primers). The repertoire was sequenced with immunoSEQ multiplex PCR; TCRdb's copy has only in-frame clones and lacks some. The sample includes 160,000 or so clones, 85% of them seen just once. The CDR3 consists of 15 residues. Germline values: CDR1 SGDLS, CDR2 YYNGEE. The germline V and J ends were trimmed by 2 bases and 6 bases, with 18 bases remaining between them. This clonotype originated in a woman under 30 in good health and CMV-seronegative. Input material: PBMCs. J is TRBJ2-7 and V is TRBV9; tentative D call: TRBD1 (5 bases). The CDR3 region is CASSVEQGFVGEQYF. In DNA, the CDR3 is TGTGCCAGCAGCGTCGAGCAGGGCTTCGTTGGCGAGCAGTACTTC.